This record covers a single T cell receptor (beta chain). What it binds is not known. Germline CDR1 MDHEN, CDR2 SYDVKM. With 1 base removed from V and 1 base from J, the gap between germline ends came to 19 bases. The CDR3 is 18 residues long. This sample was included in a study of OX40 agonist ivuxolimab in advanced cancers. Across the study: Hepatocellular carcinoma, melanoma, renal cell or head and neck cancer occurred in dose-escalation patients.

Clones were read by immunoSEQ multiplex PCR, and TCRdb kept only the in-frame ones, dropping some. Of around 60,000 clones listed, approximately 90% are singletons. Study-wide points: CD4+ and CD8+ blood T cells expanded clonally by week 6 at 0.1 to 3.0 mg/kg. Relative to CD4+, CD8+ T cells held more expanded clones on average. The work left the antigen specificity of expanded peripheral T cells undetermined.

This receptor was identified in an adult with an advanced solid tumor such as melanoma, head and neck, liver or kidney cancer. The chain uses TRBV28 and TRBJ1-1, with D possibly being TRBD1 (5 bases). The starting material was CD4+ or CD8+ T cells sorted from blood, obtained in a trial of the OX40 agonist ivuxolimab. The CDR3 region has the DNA TGTGCCAGCAGTTTATTTGGCCCAGGGTTCCGGGCGAACACTGAAGCTTTCTTT. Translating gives CASSLFGPGFRANTEAFF.